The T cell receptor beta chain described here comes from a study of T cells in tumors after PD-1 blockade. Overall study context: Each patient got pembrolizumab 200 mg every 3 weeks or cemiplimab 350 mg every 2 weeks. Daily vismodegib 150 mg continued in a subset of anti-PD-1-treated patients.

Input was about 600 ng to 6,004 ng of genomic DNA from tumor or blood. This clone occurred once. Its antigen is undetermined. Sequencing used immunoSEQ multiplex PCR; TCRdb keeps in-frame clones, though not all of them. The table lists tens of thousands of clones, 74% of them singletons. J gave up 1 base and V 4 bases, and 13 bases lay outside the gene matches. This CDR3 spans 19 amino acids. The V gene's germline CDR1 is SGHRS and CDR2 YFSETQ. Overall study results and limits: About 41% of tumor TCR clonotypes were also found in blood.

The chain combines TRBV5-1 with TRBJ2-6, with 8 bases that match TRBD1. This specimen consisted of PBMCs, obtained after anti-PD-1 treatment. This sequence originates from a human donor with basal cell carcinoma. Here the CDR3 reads CASSPLPGGRGSGANVLTF. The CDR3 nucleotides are TGCGCCAGCAGCCCGCTCCCAGGGGGCAGAGGGTCTGGGGCCAACGTCCTGACTTTC. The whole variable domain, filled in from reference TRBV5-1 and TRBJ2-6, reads KAGVTQTPRYLIKTRGQQVTLSCSPISGHRSVSWYQQTPGQGLQFLFEYFSETQRNKGNFPGRFSGRQFSNSRSEMNVSTLELGDSALYLCASSPLPGGRGSGANVLTFGAGSRLTVL.